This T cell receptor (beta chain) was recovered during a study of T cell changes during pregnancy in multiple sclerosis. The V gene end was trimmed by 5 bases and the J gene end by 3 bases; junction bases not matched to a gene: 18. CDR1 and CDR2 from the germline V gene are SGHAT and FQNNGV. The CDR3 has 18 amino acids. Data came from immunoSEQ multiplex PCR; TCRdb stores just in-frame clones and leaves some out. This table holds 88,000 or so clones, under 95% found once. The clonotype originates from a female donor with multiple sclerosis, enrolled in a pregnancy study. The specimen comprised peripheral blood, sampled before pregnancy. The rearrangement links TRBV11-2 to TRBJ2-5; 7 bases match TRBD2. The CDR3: CASSLGRAGDWTKETQYF. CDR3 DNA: TGTGCCAGCAGCCTCGGCAGGGCGGGGGACTGGACTAAAGAGACCCAGTACTTC.